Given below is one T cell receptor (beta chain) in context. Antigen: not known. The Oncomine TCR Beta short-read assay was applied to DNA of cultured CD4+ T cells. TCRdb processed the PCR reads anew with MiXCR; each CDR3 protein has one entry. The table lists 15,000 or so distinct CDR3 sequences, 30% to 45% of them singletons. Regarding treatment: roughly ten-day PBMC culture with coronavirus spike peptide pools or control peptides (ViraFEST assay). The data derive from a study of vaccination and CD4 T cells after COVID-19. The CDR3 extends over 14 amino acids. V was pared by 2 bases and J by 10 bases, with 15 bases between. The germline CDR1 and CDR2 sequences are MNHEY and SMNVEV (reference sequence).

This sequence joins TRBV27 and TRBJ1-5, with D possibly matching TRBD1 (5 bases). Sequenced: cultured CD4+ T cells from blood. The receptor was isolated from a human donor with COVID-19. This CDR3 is CASSLTGAPQPQHF. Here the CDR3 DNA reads TGTGCCAGCAGTTTAACCGGGGCACCTCAACCCCAGCATTTT.